What follows are 25 T cell receptor beta chains derived from one specimen sequenced in a study of cytomegalovirus exposure and HLA in healthy donors. In the PCR, 60 Vbeta and 13 Jbeta primers were used. Sequenced by immunoSEQ multiplex PCR; TCRdb stores in-frame clones only, minus some. The table has approximately 89,000 clones, over 60% seen once; the top ten hold less than 4.5%. Input material: PBMCs. These receptors all come from a man aged 25 to 45 in good health and CMV-seronegative.

The chain recombines TRBV7-9 with TRBJ2-3, with 11 positions matching TRBD2. The CDR3 sequence is 16 residues long. Germline V CDR1 and CDR2: SEHNR, FQNEAQ (reference sequence). The V and J ends lost 1 base and 6 bases, in that order; junction bases with no gene match: 6. DNA for the CDR3: TGTGCCAGCAGCTTAGAAGGGACTAGCGGAATGGATACGCAGTATTTT. Translation: CASSLEGTSGMDTQYF.

The V and J genes are TRBV7-2 and TRBJ2-3, with D tentatively TRBD2 (7 bases). CDR1 is SGHTA, CDR2 FQGNSA, per germline. The CDR3 consists of 15 residues. V lost 6 bases, J lost 0 bases, and 13 bases lay in between. CDR3 nucleotides: TGTGCCAGCAGGGGCGGGGGCATTAGCACAGATACGCAGTATTTT. Translating gives CASRGGGISTDTQYF. Full variable domain (missing parts from reference TRBV7-2 and TRBJ2-3): GAGVSQSPSNKVTEKGKDVELRCDPISGHTALYWYRQSLGQGLEFLIYFQGNSAPDKSGLPSDRFSAERTGGSVSTLTIQRTQQEDSAVYLCASRGGGISTDTQYFGPGTRLTVL.

This chain uses TRBV5-1 with TRBJ2-3, with 12 bases identical to TRBD2. The CDR3 has 18 residues. Trimming at V came to 7 bases and at J to 1 base, leaving 13 bases not matched to a gene. Per the germline V gene, CDR1 is SGHRS and CDR2 is YFSETQ. The CDR3 region is CASRFSSGRAIGTDTQYF. In DNA form, the CDR3 reads TGCGCCAGCCGTTTTTCTAGCGGGAGGGCCATTGGCACAGATACGCAGTATTTT.

This chain connects TRBV2 to TRBJ2-3, with 11 bases aligning to TRBD2. The CDR3 length is 14 residues. Germline CDR1 is SNHLY and CDR2 is FYNNEI. V shed 5 bases, J shed 6 bases, and the junction held 4 bases outside the gene matches. The CDR3 here is CASSILAGEDTQYF. Here the CDR3 DNA reads TGTGCCAGCAGTATACTAGCGGGGGAGGATACGCAGTATTTT.

This rearrangement joins TRBV7-9 to TRBJ2-1; 11 positions agree with TRBD2. The CDR3 length is 17 residues. Germline CDR1 and CDR2: SEHNR and FQNEAQ (reference sequence). J was trimmed by 3 bases and V by 0 bases; bases with no gene match: 4. CDR3 nucleotides: TGTGCCAGCAGCTTAGCCGAGCTAGCGGGAGGCTACAATGAGCAGTTCTTC. As protein: CASSLAELAGGYNEQFF. Variable domain in full (rest from reference TRBV7-9 and TRBJ2-1): DTGVSQNPRHKITKRGQNVTFRCDPISEHNRLYWYRQTLGQGPEFLTYFQNEAQLEKSRLLSDRFSAERPKGSFSTLEIQRTEQGDSAMYLCASSLAELAGGYNEQFFGPGTRLTVL.

The chain links TRBV11-2 to TRBJ1-1; D unclear. The germline CDR1 and CDR2 sequences are SGHAT and FQNNGV. This CDR3 is 13 amino acids long. V was clipped by 0 bases and J by 4 bases, with 6 bases between them. CDR3 nucleotide sequence: TGTGCCAGCAGCTTAGATCAGATCACTGAAGCTTTCTTT. It codes for CASSLDQITEAFF.

Only one count was recorded for this clone. V and J are TRBV10-2 and TRBJ1-2, with 7 bases identical to TRBD1. V shed 7 bases, J shed 3 bases, and the junction held 11 bases outside the gene matches. CDR3 size: 15 residues. CDR1 is WSHSY, CDR2 SAAADI, per germline. The CDR3 nucleotides are TGCGCCAGCACCCACACACGGGACAGTGACTATGGCTACACCTTC. Residues: CASTHTRDSDYGYTF.

The chain has TRBV10-3 and TRBJ2-1; 9 bases agree with TRBD1. CDR1 ENHRY and CDR2 SYGVKD come from the germline V gene. V was clipped by 7 bases and J by 8 bases; unmatched bases: 9. The length of the CDR3 is 14 residues. The CDR3 region has the DNA TGTGCCATCATAGCCGGGACAGGGAGAGATGAGCAGTTCTTC. Translating it yields CAIIAGTGRDEQFF.

This clone was detected only a few times. The gene calls are TRBV4-3 and TRBJ2-1, with TRBD2 matching over 7 bases. The CDR3 totals 17 residues. J was trimmed by 0 bases and V by 3 bases; bases with no gene match: 8. Germline assignment: CDR1 LGHNA and CDR2 YSLEER. The chain's CDR3 is CASSHLRGESSYNEQFF. In DNA form, the CDR3 reads TGCGCCAGCAGCCACCTCCGGGGGGAGAGCTCCTACAATGAGCAGTTCTTC.

This clone has more than one count but fewer than ten. The CDR3: CASSPGQGGGYGYTF. The CDR3 DNA sequence: TGTGCCAGCAGCCCCGGACAGGGGGGAGGCTATGGCTACACCTTC. The V call is TRBV7-2, the J call TRBJ1-2; 10 positions agree with TRBD1. The CDR3 loop spans 15 amino acids. With V trimmed by 5 bases and J by 4 bases, 7 bases remained unmatched. Germline loops: CDR1 SGHTA, CDR2 FQGNSA.

J is TRBJ2-7 and V is TRBV27; D ambiguous. Germline CDR1 and CDR2: MNHEY and SMNVEV (reference sequence). V was clipped by 6 bases and J by 0 bases, with 6 bases between them. CDR3 length equals 12 residues. The CDR3 sequence is CASRTNSYEQYF. DNA of the CDR3: TGTGCCAGCAGAACAAACTCCTACGAGCAGTACTTC.

The gene calls are TRBV7-2 and TRBJ1-5; the match to TRBD1 covers 9 bases. The junction had 3 bases not matched to a gene; V was cut back by 5 bases and J by 4 bases. The CDR3 has 14 residues. The germline V gene has CDR1 SGHTA and CDR2 FQGNSA. CDR3 DNA: TGTGCCAGCAGCACGGGACAGGGAAATCAGCCCCAGCATTTT. Amino acid sequence: CASSTGQGNQPQHF.

The chain links TRBV6-1 to TRBJ2-7; D remains ambiguous. Trimming took 3 bases from V and 0 from J, leaving 15 bases between them. The length of the CDR3 is 16 residues. The germline V gene has CDR1 MNHNS and CDR2 SASEGT. In nucleotides, the CDR3 is TGTGCCAGCAGTGATGGGCTGGGTTCTCCCTCCTACGAGCAGTACTTC. Encoded protein: CASSDGLGSPSYEQYF.

This rearrangement joins TRBV7-9 to TRBJ2-1; 8 bases map to TRBD2. The CDR3 consists of 15 residues. Germline V gives CDR1 SEHNR, CDR2 FQNEAQ (reference sequence). V shed 5 bases and J 8 bases; nucleotides not matched to a gene: 11. CDR3 nucleotide sequence: TGTGCCAGCAGCCCAAGGAATAGCGGGAACCATGAGCAGTTCTTC. Translation gives CASSPRNSGNHEQFF.

The rearrangement joins TRBV2 to TRBJ1-5; D is uncertain. The CDR3 covers 14 residues. Between the trimmed V and J ends, which lost 7 bases and 4 bases, there was a span of 14 bases. Germline V CDR1 and CDR2: SNHLY, FYNNEI. The CDR3 sequence: CASKFLEQNQPQHF. The DNA of the CDR3 is TGTGCCAGCAAATTCTTGGAGCAGAATCAGCCCCAGCATTTT.

In the case of this clone: Its ends do not fully match the called genes, so a read error is possible. CDR3 sequence: CSSSSVATGALGFYNEQFF. Here the CDR3 DNA reads TGTTCCAGCAGCTCCGTGGCTACAGGAGCCCTGGGGTTCTACAATGAGCAGTTCTTC. This chain joins TRBV7-9 and TRBJ2-1; tentatively, D is TRBD1 (5 bases). This CDR3 region has 19 residues. Per germline, CDR1 SEHNR and CDR2 FQNEAQ (reference sequence).

V usage is TRBV7-2 and J usage is TRBJ2-7; 7 nucleotides agree with TRBD1. V lost 1 base, J lost 4 bases, and 7 bases stayed unmatched. The CDR3 has 15 residues. The V gene's germline CDR1 is SGHTA and CDR2 FQGNSA. CDR3 region: CASSLGGRGRYEQYF. CDR3 DNA: TGTGCCAGCAGCTTAGGTGGCAGGGGGAGATACGAGCAGTACTTC.

The V and J genes are TRBV29-1 and TRBJ2-1; TRBD2 matches 10 bases. This CDR3 region has 13 residues. Germline V gives CDR1 SQVTM, CDR2 ANQGSEA. V trimming: 7 bases; J trimming: 4 bases; junction bases outside the gene matches: 4. CDR3 DNA: TGCAGCGCTTTGACTAGCGGGTACAATGAGCAGTTCTTC. Protein: CSALTSGYNEQFF.

About this clone: This same CDR3 is encoded by further DNA sequences in the sample. This sequence joins TRBV19 and TRBJ2-2; 8 positions match TRBD2. CDR3 length: 14 residues. Germline V CDR1 and CDR2: LNHDA, SQIVND (reference sequence). Unmatched junction bases numbered 4, after V lost 10 bases and J lost 0 bases. The CDR3 DNA reads TGTGCCACCACTAGCGGAGCGAACACCGGGGAGCTGTTTTTT. Protein: CATTSGANTGELFF.

CDR3 nucleotides: TGTGCCAGCAGGCTAGCGGGAGCCCCCGAGCAGTACTTC. Translation gives CASRLAGAPEQYF. The chain employs TRBV11-2 and TRBJ2-7; 10 bases are shared with TRBD2. The J segment lost 6 bases and the V segment lost 6 bases, leaving 5 bases of the junction unmatched. CDR1 and CDR2 (germline): SGHAT, FQNNGV. The CDR3 covers 13 residues.

The chain recombines TRBV28 with TRBJ1-2; 8 positions match TRBD1. Germline assignment: CDR1 MDHEN and CDR2 SYDVKM. V lost 6 bases and J lost 3; bases outside the gene matches: 18. This CDR3 has 18 amino acids. The CDR3 bases are TGTGCCAGCAGCATACCTCGCGACAGGGGCCTCCTTGACTATGGCTACACCTTC. Translating it yields CASSIPRDRGLLDYGYTF.

The rearrangement uses TRBV7-2 and TRBJ2-1; D possibly corresponds to TRBD2 (5 bases). The germline V and J ends were trimmed by 1 base and 1 base, with 8 bases remaining between them. This CDR3 has 15 residues. Looked up from germline, CDR1 is SGHTA and CDR2 is FQGNSA. The CDR3 sequence is CASSLGWTSYNEQFF. In DNA form, the CDR3 reads TGTGCCAGCAGCTTAGGGTGGACTTCCTACAATGAGCAGTTCTTC.

This clone came up a few times. The J gene is TRBJ1-1, the V gene TRBV6-5; maybe TRBD1 (5 bases). Germline CDR1 is MNHEY and CDR2 is SVGAGI. V was clipped by 2 bases and J by 3 bases, with 7 bases between them. The CDR3 consists of 13 residues. The CDR3 region is CASSYLGDTEAFF. The DNA of the CDR3 is TGTGCCAGCAGTTACCTAGGGGACACTGAAGCTTTCTTT.

This clone came up a few times. The rearrangement joins TRBV5-1 to TRBJ1-6; D is uncertain. V shed 0 bases and J shed 7 bases, with 14 bases lying between them. Germline lookup yields CDR1 SGHRS and CDR2 YFSETQ. The CDR3 is made up of 16 amino acids. In nucleotides, the CDR3 is TGCGCCAGCAGCTTGGAGGCCGGCTTGCGGAATTCACCCCTCCACTTT. It translates to CASSLEAGLRNSPLHF.

The chain uses TRBV28 and TRBJ1-5; D gene ambiguous. V shed 8 bases and J shed 3 bases, with 17 bases lying between them. Germline V gene lookup returns CDR1 MDHEN and CDR2 SYDVKM. CDR3 size: 15 residues. The CDR3 is CASARFSVANQPQHF. The CDR3 DNA sequence: TGTGCCAGCGCCCGTTTCTCGGTAGCCAATCAGCCCCAGCATTTT.